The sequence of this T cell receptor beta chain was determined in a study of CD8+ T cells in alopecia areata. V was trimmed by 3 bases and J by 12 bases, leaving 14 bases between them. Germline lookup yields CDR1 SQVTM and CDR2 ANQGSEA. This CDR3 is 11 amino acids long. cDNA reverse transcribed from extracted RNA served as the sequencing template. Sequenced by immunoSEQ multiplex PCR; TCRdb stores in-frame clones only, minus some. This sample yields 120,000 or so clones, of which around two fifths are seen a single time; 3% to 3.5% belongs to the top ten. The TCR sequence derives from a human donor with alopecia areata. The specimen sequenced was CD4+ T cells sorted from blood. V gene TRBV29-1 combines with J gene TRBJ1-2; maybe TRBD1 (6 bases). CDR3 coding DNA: TGCAGCGTTGAGGGGGGGCAAGGTCACACCTTC. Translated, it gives CSVEGGQGHTF. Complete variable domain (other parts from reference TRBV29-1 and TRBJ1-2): SAVISQKPSRDICQRGTSLTIQCQVDSQVTMMFWYRQQPGQSLTLIATANQGSEATYESGFVIDKFPISRPNLTFSTLTVSNMSPEDSSIYLCSVEGGQGHTFGSGTRLTVV.